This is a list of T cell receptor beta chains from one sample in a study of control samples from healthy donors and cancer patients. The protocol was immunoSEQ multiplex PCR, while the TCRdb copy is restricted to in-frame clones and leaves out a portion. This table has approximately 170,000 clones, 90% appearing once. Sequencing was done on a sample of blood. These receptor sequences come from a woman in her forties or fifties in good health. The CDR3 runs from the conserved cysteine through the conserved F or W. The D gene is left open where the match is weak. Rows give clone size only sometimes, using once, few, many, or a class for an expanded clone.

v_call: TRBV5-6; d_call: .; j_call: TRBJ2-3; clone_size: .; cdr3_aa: CASTLGAGRGQSDTQYF; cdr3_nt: TGTGCCAGCACCCTCGGGGCGGGGAGGGGGCAGTCAGATACGCAGTATTTT
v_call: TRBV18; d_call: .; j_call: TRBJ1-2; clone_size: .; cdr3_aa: CASSSQGNYGYTF; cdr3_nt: TGTGCCAGCTCGTCGCAGGGTAACTATGGCTACACCTTC
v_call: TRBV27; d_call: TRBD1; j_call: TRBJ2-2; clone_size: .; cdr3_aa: CASSSTGVNTGELFF; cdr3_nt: TGTGCCAGCAGTTCGACAGGGGTTAACACCGGGGAGCTGTTTTTT
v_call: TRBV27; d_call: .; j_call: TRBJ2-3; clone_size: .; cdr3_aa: CASSNEGAGTDTQYF; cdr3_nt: TGTGCCTCTAGCAACGAGGGAGCAGGCACAGATACGCAGTATTTT
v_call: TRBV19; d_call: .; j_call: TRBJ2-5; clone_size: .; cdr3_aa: CASSMNRETQYF; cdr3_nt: TGTGCCAGTAGTATGAACCGGGAGACCCAGTACTTC
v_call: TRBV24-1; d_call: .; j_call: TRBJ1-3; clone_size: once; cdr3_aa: CATSDPGFGNTIYF; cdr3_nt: TGTGCCACCAGTGATCCAGGGTTTGGAAACACCATATATTTT
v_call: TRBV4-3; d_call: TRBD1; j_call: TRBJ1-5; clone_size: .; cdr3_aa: CASSQMAGTGVDGNQPQHF; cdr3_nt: TGCGCCAGCAGCCAAATGGCGGGCACAGGGGTCGATGGCAATCAGCCCCAGCATTTT
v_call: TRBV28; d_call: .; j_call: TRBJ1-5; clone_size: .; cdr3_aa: CASLGGTGTPSNQPQHF; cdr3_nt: TGTGCCAGTCTCGGGGGGACCGGGACACCTAGCAATCAGCCCCAGCATTTT
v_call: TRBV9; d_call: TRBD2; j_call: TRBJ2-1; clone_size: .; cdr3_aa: CASSAQSGARGEQFF; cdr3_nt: TGTGCCAGCAGCGCCCAGAGCGGGGCCAGAGGGGAGCAGTTCTTC
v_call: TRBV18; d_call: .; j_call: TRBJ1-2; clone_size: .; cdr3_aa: CASSPEMPSNYGYTF; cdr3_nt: TGTGCCAGCTCACCAGAAATGCCTAGTAATTATGGCTACACCTTC
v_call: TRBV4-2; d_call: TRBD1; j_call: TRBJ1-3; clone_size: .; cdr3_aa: CASSQGVVDRGNTIYF; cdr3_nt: TGTGCCAGCAGCCAAGGGGTAGTGGACAGGGGGAACACCATATATTTT
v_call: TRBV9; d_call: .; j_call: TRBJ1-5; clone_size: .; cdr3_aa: CASSVDGQSNQPQHF; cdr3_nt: TGTGCCAGCAGCGTAGATGGCCAGAGCAATCAGCCCCAGCATTTT
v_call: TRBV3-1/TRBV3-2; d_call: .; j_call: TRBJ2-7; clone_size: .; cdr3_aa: CASSLRSSYEQYF; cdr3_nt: TGTGCCAGCAGTCTCCGGTCCTCCTACGAGCAGTACTTC
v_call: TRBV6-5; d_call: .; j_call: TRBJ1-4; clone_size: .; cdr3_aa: CASSLNYATNEKLFF; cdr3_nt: TGTGCCAGCAGTTTGAATTATGCAACTAATGAAAAACTGTTTTTT
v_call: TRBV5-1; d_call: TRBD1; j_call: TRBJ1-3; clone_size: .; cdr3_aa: CASSWGQGSNTIYF; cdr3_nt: TGCGCCAGCAGCTGGGGACAGGGGAGCAACACCATATATTTT
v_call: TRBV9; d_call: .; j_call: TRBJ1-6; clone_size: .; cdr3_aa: CASSVGGFDSPLHF; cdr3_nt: TGTGCCAGCAGCGTAGGGGGGTTTGATTCACCCCTCCACTTT
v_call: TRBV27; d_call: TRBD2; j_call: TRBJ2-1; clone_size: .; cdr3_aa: CASSELRLADMSSCNEQFF; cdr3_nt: TGTGCCAGCAGTGAATTGAGACTAGCGGATATGAGCTCCTGCAATGAGCAGTTCTTC
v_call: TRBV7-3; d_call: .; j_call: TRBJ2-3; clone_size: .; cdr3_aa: CASSLFGDRSSTDTQYF; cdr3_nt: TGTGCCAGCAGCTTATTTGGGGACCGCTCTAGCACAGATACGCAGTATTTT
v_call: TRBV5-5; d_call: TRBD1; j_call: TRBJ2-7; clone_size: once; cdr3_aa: CASSNGQVSYEQYF; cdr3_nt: TGTGCCAGCAGCAACGGACAGGTCTCCTACGAGCAGTACTTC
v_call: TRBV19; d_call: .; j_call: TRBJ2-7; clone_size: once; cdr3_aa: CASDTGARFDEQYF; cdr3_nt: TGTGCCAGTGATACCGGGGCCAGATTCGACGAGCAGTACTTC
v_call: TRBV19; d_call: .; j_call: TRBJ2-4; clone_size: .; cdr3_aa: CASSISIGPGENIQYF; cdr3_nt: TGTGCCAGTAGTATCTCTATCGGGCCGGGGGAAAACATTCAGTACTTC
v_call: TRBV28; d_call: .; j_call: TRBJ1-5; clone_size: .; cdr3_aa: CASSPNLQGVWNQPQHF; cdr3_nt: TGTGCCAGCAGTCCAAACCTACAGGGAGTGTGGAATCAGCCCCAGCATTTT
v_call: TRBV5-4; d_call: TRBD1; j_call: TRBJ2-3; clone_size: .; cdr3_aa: CASSLTGTGADTQYF; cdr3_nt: TGTGCCAGCAGCTTGACCGGGACAGGGGCAGATACGCAGTATTTT
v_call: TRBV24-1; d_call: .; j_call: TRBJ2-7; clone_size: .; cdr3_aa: CATSDQRSASSYEQYF; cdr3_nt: TGTGCCACCAGTGATCAGCGGTCAGCGTCGTCCTACGAGCAGTACTTC
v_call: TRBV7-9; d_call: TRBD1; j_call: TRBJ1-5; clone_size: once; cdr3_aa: CASSPRTGVRNQPQHF; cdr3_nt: TGTGCCAGCAGCCCCCGGACAGGGGTACGCAATCAGCCCCAGCATTTT
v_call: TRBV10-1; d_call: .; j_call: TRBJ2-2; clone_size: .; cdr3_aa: CASSESGEGRGAVF; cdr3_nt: TGCGCCAGCAGTGAGAGCGGTGAGGGGCGGGGAGCTGTTTTT
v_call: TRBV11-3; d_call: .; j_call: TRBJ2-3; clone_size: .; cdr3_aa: CASSLEGEITDTQYF; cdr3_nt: TGTGCCAGCAGCTTAGAGGGGGAGATCACAGATACGCAGTATTTT
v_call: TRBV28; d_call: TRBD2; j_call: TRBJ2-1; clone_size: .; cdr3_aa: CASPPGLADTYNEQFF; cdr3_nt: TGTGCCAGCCCCCCGGGGCTAGCGGATACCTACAATGAGCAGTTCTTC
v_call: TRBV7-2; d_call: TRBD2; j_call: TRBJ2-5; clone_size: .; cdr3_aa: CASSLPVPPREAQYF; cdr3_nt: TGTGCCAGCAGCTTACCGGTCCCCCCCCGGGAGGCCCAGTACTTC
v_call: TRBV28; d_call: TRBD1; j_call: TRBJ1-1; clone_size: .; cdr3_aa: CASSYRGSAEAFF; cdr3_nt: TGTGCCAGCAGTTACAGGGGCTCGGCTGAAGCTTTCTTT
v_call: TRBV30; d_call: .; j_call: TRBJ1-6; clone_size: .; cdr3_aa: CAWSETGPIGALHF; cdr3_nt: TGTGCCTGGAGTGAGACGGGGCCTATTGGGGCCCTCCACTTT
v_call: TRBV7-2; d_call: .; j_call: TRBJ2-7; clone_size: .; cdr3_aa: CASSFQTGDEQYF; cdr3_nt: TGTGCCAGCAGCTTCCAAACGGGCGACGAGCAGTACTTC
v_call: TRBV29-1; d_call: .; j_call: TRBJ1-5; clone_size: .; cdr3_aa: CSARSGGSENNQPQHF; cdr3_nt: TGCAGCGCCAGGAGTGGGGGGTCGGAAAACAATCAGCCCCAGCATTTT
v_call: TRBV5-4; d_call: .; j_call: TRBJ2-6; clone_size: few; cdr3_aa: CASSQPAGDSGANVLTF; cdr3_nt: TGTGCCAGCAGCCAGCCCGCCGGAGACTCTGGGGCCAACGTCCTGACTTTC
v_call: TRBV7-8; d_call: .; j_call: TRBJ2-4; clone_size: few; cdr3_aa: CASSLERQLAKNIQYF; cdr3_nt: TGTGCCAGCAGCTTGGAACGGCAGCTAGCCAAAAACATTCAGTACTTC
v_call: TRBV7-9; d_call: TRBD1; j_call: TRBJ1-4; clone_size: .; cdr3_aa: CASSAGQGAELFF; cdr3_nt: TGTGCCAGCAGCGCCGGACAGGGGGCGGAACTGTTTTTT
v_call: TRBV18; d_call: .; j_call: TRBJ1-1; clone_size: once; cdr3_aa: CASSTGNGNTEAFF; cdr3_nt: TGTGCCAGCTCAACAGGGAATGGCAACACTGAAGCTTTCTTT
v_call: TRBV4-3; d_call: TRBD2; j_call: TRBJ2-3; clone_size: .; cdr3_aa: CASSQDPSGGTDTQYF; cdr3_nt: TGCGCCAGCAGCCAAGATCCTAGCGGGGGAACAGATACGCAGTATTTT
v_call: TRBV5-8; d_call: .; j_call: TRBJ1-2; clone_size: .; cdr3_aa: CASSLLTRGYTF; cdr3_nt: TGTGCCAGCAGCTTGTTAACACGAGGCTACACCTTC
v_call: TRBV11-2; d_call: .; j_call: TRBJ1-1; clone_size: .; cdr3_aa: CASSLEAGGTEAFF; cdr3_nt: TGTGCCAGCAGCTTAGAAGCGGGAGGGACTGAAGCTTTCTTT
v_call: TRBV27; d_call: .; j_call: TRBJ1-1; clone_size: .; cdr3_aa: CASSLFTNTEAFF; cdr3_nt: TGTGCCAGCAGTTTATTTACGAACACTGAAGCTTTCTTT
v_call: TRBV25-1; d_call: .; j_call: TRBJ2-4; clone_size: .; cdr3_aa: CASSDRQNLAKNIQYF; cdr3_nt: TGTGCCAGCAGTGACCGACAGAATCTAGCCAAAAACATTCAGTACTTC
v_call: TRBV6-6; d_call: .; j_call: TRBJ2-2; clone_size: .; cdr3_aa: CASSYRLGVNTGELFF; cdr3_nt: TGTGCCAGCAGTTACCGGCTGGGGGTGAACACCGGGGAGCTGTTTTTT
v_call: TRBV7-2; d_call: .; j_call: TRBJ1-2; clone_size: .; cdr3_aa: CASSTPRDGLNYGYTF; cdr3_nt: TGTGCCAGCAGCACACCCCGCGACGGACTTAACTATGGCTACACCTTC
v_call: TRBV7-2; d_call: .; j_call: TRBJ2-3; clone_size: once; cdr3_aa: CASSLQAAGTDTQYF; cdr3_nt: TGTGCCAGCAGCTTACAAGCGGCGGGCACAGATACGCAGTATTTT
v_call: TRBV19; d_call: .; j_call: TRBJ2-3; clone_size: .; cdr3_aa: CASRDSPSTDTQYF; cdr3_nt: TGTGCCAGTAGGGACAGCCCTAGCACAGATACGCAGTATTTT
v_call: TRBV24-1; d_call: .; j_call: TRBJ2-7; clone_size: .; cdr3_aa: CATSDPGKGGSYEQYF; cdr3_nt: TGTGCCACCAGTGACCCCGGGAAGGGGGGCTCCTACGAGCAGTACTTC
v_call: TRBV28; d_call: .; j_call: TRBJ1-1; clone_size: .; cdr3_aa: CASRVEWNTEAFF; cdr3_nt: TGTGCCAGCAGGGTGGAGTGGAACACTGAAGCTTTCTTT
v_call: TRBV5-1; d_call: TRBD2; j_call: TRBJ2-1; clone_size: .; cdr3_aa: CASSLELAGGNEQFF; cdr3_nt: TGCGCCAGCAGCTTGGAACTAGCGGGAGGAAATGAGCAGTTCTTC
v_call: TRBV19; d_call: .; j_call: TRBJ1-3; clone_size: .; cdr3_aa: CASTTGRISGNTIYF; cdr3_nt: TGTGCCAGTACCACCGGACGGATCTCTGGAAACACCATATATTTT
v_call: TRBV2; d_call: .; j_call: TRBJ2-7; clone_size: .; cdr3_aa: CAGNRDLGYEQYF; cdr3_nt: TGTGCCGGGAACCGGGACTTGGGGTACGAGCAGTACTTC
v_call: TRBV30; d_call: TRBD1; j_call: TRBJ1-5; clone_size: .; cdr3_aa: CAWSTATGSGPQHF; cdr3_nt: TGTGCCTGGAGTACAGCGACAGGGTCAGGCCCCCAGCATTTT